One and the same sample provided the 26 T cell receptor beta chains below, sequenced in a study of shared clonotypes between healthy human individuals. TCRdb's copy holds only in-frame clones and misses some; the assay was immunoSEQ multiplex PCR. The sample carries 600,000 to 750,000 clones, 60% to 80% recorded once. Input material: memory CD4+ T cells sorted from blood. Stated subset: CD45RA-negative fraction. The receptors come from a woman in her twenties or thirties in good health.

The V gene is TRBV2, the J gene TRBJ2-7; TRBD2 matches at 13 bases. V lost 9 bases, J lost 2 bases, and 1 base stayed unmatched. From germline, CDR1 is SNHLY and CDR2 FYNNEI. The CDR3 is made up of 13 amino acids. The CDR3 DNA sequence: TGTGCCAGGGGACTAGCGGGAACCTACGAGCAGTACTTC. Amino acids: CARGLAGTYEQYF.

On this clone itself: Within the sample, other DNA sequences also encode this same CDR3. J is TRBJ2-5 and V is TRBV7-8; no clear D gene. Germline V lookup: CDR1 SGHVS, CDR2 FQNEAQ. Trimming cost V 6 bases and J 1 base, with 9 bases left between them. This CDR3 is 13 amino acids long. Written as DNA, the CDR3 is TGTGCCAGCAGGAAGACGGTCCAAGAGACCCAGTACTTC. The encoded protein is CASRKTVQETQYF.

The gene calls are TRBV25-1 and TRBJ2-7, with no clear D. Trimming took off 5 bases at V and 2 bases at J, with 7 bases between the two ends. Germline CDR1 MGHDK, CDR2 SYGVNS. CDR3 length: 12 residues. The CDR3 loop reads CASSRNTYEQYF. CDR3 coding DNA: TGTGCCAGCAGTAGGAATACCTACGAGCAGTACTTC.

A few counts support this clone. The chain is built from TRBV28 and TRBJ2-1, with no clear D. Germline values: CDR1 MDHEN, CDR2 SYDVKM. V was shortened by 6 bases and J by 6 bases, with 12 bases between the two germline ends. The CDR3 spans 13 residues. The CDR3 region has the DNA TGTGCCAGCAGATCCCCGCGGTTCAATGAGCAGTTCTTC. Residues: CASRSPRFNEQFF. Supplemented by reference TRBV28 and TRBJ2-1, the full variable domain reads DVKVTQSSRYLVKRTGEKVFLECVQDMDHENMFWYRQDPGLGLRLIYFSYDVKMKEKGDIPEGYSVSREKKERFSLILESASTNQTSMYLCASRSPRFNEQFFGPGTRLTVL.

This chain joins TRBV30 and TRBJ2-3, with 9 bases aligning to TRBD1. This CDR3 region has 15 residues. The V gene end was trimmed by 2 bases and the J gene end by 0 bases; junction bases not matched to a gene: 3. Germline V lookup: CDR1 GTSNPN, CDR2 SVGIG (reference sequence). The CDR3 loop reads CAWSFGQGSTDTQYF. DNA of the CDR3: TGTGCCTGGAGTTTCGGACAGGGGAGCACAGATACGCAGTATTTT.

Notes on this clone: It may be a read error: a sequence one base away is much more abundant. V and J are TRBV5-1 and TRBJ1-3; TRBD1 matches 7 bases. The CDR3 sequence is 14 residues long. Per the germline V gene, CDR1 is SGHRS and CDR2 is YFSETQ. J was trimmed by 1 base and V by 4 bases; bases with no gene match: 2. CDR3 nucleotides: TGCGCCAGCAGCCCGACAGGGTCTGGAAACACCATATATTTT. It yields the protein CASSPTGSGNTIYF.

The table lists this clone with a few counts. This sequence joins TRBV4-1 and TRBJ2-4; D remains unclear. Trimming took 3 bases from V and 2 from J, leaving 11 bases between them. Germline-derived CDR1 and CDR2 are MGHRA and YSYEKL. The CDR3 length is 15 residues. In nucleotides, the CDR3 is TGCGCCAGCAGCCAGGAAGGGTCTACCAAAAACATTCAGTACTTC. Protein sequence: CASSQEGSTKNIQYF.

In its sample, this clone was seen a few times. The V call is TRBV30, the J call TRBJ1-1; D not certain. Germline assignment: CDR1 GTSNPN and CDR2 SVGIG (reference sequence). Trimming left V 3 bases short and J 5 bases short, with 16 bases between. This CDR3 is built from 14 residues. The CDR3 protein is CAWRLGPLGTEAFF. As DNA, the CDR3 is TGTGCCTGGAGGCTGGGTCCCTTGGGGACTGAAGCTTTCTTT.

V gene TRBV5-1 combines with J gene TRBJ2-7; TRBD1 might be the D (6 bases). Trimming took off 5 bases at V and 7 bases at J, with 16 bases between the two ends. The germline V gene has CDR1 SGHRS and CDR2 YFSETQ. CDR3 length equals 13 residues. The CDR3 DNA reads TGCGCCAGCAGAGAAGGGGGAGCTCGGGAGCAGTACTTC. Translated, it gives CASREGGAREQYF.

Only a few counts were recorded for this clone. The CDR3 DNA is TGCGCCAGTACCCAGGGGACTAGCGGTTACAATGAGCAGTTCTTC. Residues: CASTQGTSGYNEQFF. The chain couples TRBV5-1 to TRBJ2-1; 11 bases fit TRBD2. Germline V gene sequence: CDR1 SGHRS, CDR2 YFSETQ. V trimming: 8 bases; J trimming: 4 bases; junction bases outside the gene matches: 8. The CDR3 spans 15 residues.

This chain uses TRBV28 with TRBJ2-3; 10 bases align to TRBD1. Germline V gene sequence: CDR1 MDHEN, CDR2 SYDVKM. There are 16 residues in the CDR3. Trimming cost V 5 bases and J 7 bases; bases outside gene matches: 12. CDR3 residues: CASSPRDRGPTYTQYF. Here the CDR3 DNA reads TGTGCCAGCAGTCCCAGGGACAGGGGACCTACTTATACGCAGTATTTT.

This clone was observed a few times. V and J are TRBV11-1 and TRBJ2-1; 7 nucleotides agree with TRBD2. The trim removed 5 bases at V and 7 bases at J, leaving 11 bases unmatched. The CDR3 runs 15 residues. The germline CDR1 and CDR2 sequences are SGHAT and FQDESV (reference sequence). DNA of the CDR3: TGTGCCAGCAGCCCATGGGACGGGGAGGGGAATGAGCAGTTCTTC. This translates into CASSPWDGEGNEQFF.

With regard to this clone: The sample has other DNA sequences that encode this CDR3 too. This chain connects TRBV27 to TRBJ2-1; D gene unclear. V lost 5 bases, J lost 4 bases, and 3 bases lay in between. The CDR3 consists of 11 residues. The germline gives CDR1 MNHEY, CDR2 SMNVEV (reference sequence). The CDR3 nucleotides are TGTGCCAGCAGTCAGTACAATGAGCAGTTCTTC. Protein sequence: CASSQYNEQFF.

The chain links TRBV28 to TRBJ2-1; D gene uncertain. V was pared by 3 bases and J by 9 bases, with 18 bases between. There are 15 residues in the CDR3. The germline gives CDR1 MDHEN, CDR2 SYDVKM. Here the CDR3 reads CASSFYDRSRGEQFF. The CDR3 DNA follows: TGTGCCAGCAGTTTCTACGACCGCTCTCGAGGTGAGCAGTTCTTC.

The chain employs TRBV5-4 and TRBJ2-7, with TRBD2 matching over 9 bases. CDR1 and CDR2 from the germline V gene are SGHNT and YYREEE (reference sequence). Trimming removed 4 bases from V and 0 bases from J; junction bases left unmatched: 8. The CDR3 has 16 residues. The DNA of the CDR3 is TGTGCCAGCAGCGGAATGAGCGGGAGGAGCTCCTACGAGCAGTACTTC. The encoded protein is CASSGMSGRSSYEQYF.

The chain is built from TRBV5-1 and TRBJ1-5, with 9 nucleotides matching TRBD1. This CDR3 has 15 residues. Losses at the gene ends were 2 bases for V and 3 bases for J; bases not matched to a gene: 3. The V gene's germline CDR1 is SGHRS and CDR2 YFSETQ. The CDR3 sequence: CASSFGTGPNQPQHF. Written as DNA, the CDR3 is TGCGCCAGCAGCTTCGGGACAGGGCCCAATCAGCCCCAGCATTTT.

V gene TRBV7-2 combines with J gene TRBJ2-7; the D is unclear. Trimming removed 8 bases from V and 6 bases from J, with 17 bases in between. The CDR3 covers 13 residues. CDR1 SGHTA and CDR2 FQGNSA come from the germline V gene. The CDR3 DNA follows: TGTGCCAGCGGCCTTCAACGAGACGGCGAGCAGTACTTC. Translated, it gives CASGLQRDGEQYF.

The V gene is TRBV29-1, the J gene TRBJ2-7, with a weak D call TRBD1 (5 bases). CDR3 length: 12 residues. Germline V gene sequence: CDR1 SQVTM, CDR2 ANQGSEA. As DNA, the CDR3 is TGCAGTGCAAGACAGAGCTCCTACGAGCAGTACTTC. It encodes CSARQSSYEQYF.

A note on this clone: This sample also contains other DNA sequences that code for the same CDR3. The chain is built from TRBV5-1 and TRBJ1-1, with D perhaps TRBD1 (6 bases). The V and J ends lost 4 bases and 3 bases respectively, with 13 bases between them. The germline gives CDR1 SGHRS, CDR2 YFSETQ. CDR3 length: 14 residues. The CDR3 loop is CASSGGQPYTEAFF. CDR3 in DNA: TGCGCCAGCAGCGGGGGACAACCTTACACTGAAGCTTTCTTT.

This chain joins TRBV6-6 and TRBJ2-7; 10 nucleotides agree with TRBD1. Germline loops: CDR1 MNHNY, CDR2 SVGAGI (reference sequence). The trim removed 5 bases at V and 2 bases at J, leaving 6 bases unmatched. The CDR3 sequence is 15 residues long. In DNA form, the CDR3 reads TGTGCCAGCAGTGACATAGGGACAGGGGCCTACGAGCAGTACTTC. It is translated as CASSDIGTGAYEQYF.

V and J are TRBV28 and TRBJ2-3; D possibly uses TRBD1 or TRBD2 (5 bases each). Germline CDR1 and CDR2: MDHEN and SYDVKM. The CDR3 has 15 amino acids. The V end lost 6 bases, the J end lost 6 bases, and 19 bases lay between the germline ends. The CDR3 loop reads CASRGVGVTVDTQYF. CDR3 DNA sequence: TGTGCCAGCAGGGGCGTGGGGGTCACAGTGGATACGCAGTATTTT.

The V call is TRBV11-2, the J call TRBJ2-1; 11 nucleotides align to TRBD2. CDR3 length equals 15 residues. Germline V CDR1 and CDR2: SGHAT, FQNNGV. The ends lost 4 bases at V and 5 bases at J; junction bases unmatched: 4. The CDR3 DNA is TGTGCCAGCAGCTCCACTAGCGGGAGCAACAATGAGCAGTTCTTC. Residues: CASSSTSGSNNEQFF.

The chain recombines TRBV5-1 with TRBJ2-5; possibly TRBD1 or TRBD2 for D (6 bases each). CDR3 length: 15 amino acids. Germline CDR1 and CDR2: SGHRS and YFSETQ. Trimming left V 5 bases short and J 5 bases short, with 19 bases between. The CDR3: CASSARQEGLETQYF. CDR3 nucleotide sequence: TGCGCCAGCAGTGCCCGACAGGAGGGTTTGGAGACCCAGTACTTC.

The V and J genes are TRBV5-4 and TRBJ2-7; D is possibly TRBD1 or TRBD2 (5 bases each). V shed 4 bases and J shed 2 bases, with 13 bases lying between them. The CDR3 sequence is 14 residues long. Germline loops: CDR1 SGHNT, CDR2 YYREEE (reference sequence). CDR3 bases: TGTGCCAGCAGCGGGGGACCACCGCCCTACGAGCAGTACTTC. This encodes CASSGGPPPYEQYF.

The chain recombines TRBV29-1 with TRBJ2-7; 10 bases fit TRBD1. Germline V gives CDR1 SQVTM, CDR2 ANQGSEA. Unmatched junction bases numbered 9, after V lost 5 bases and J lost 2 bases. This CDR3 is built from 15 residues. CDR3 nucleotide sequence: TGCAGCGTTTTTACCCGGACAGGGGGGACCTACGAGCAGTACTTC. This codes for CSVFTRTGGTYEQYF.

This chain joins TRBV18 and TRBJ1-5, with TRBD1 identical over 7 bases. The CDR3 runs 16 residues. Trimming removed 4 bases from V and 1 base from J; junction bases left unmatched: 7. The germline gives CDR1 KGHSH, CDR2 LQKENI. CDR3 loop: CASSLEQGTSNQPQHF. CDR3 sequence (DNA): TGTGCCAGCTCACTTGAACAGGGGACGAGCAATCAGCCCCAGCATTTT.